One and the same sample provided the 2 T cell receptor beta chains below, sequenced in a study of CD8+ T cells in alopecia areata. Following RNA extraction, reverse transcription yielded cDNA that acted as the sequencing template. The data were produced by immunoSEQ multiplex PCR, yet TCRdb's version contains in-frame clones alone and is incomplete. The sample has roughly 250,000 clones, under 70% seen once; the top ten hold approximately 1.2%. The sample was CD4+ T cells sorted from blood, taken at week 0. The receptor source for this set is a human donor with alopecia areata.

This clone has more than one count but fewer than ten. This chain links TRBV11-3 with TRBJ2-3, with 10 nucleotides matching TRBD2. In germline, CDR1 is SGHNT, CDR2 YENEEA. J lost 4 bases, V lost 3 bases, and 10 bases had no gene match. The CDR3 is 17 amino acids. For the CDR3, the DNA is TGTGCCAGCAGCTTGTCTCCTAGCGGGGGAGGTGCAGATACGCAGTATTTT. Protein sequence: CASSLSPSGGGADTQYF.

The rearrangement uses TRBV4-2 and TRBJ1-2; D is ambiguous. From germline, CDR1 is LGHNA and CDR2 YNFKEQ. V lost 0 bases to trimming and J lost 0 bases, with 8 bases between them. CDR3 length equals 15 residues. The CDR3 DNA sequence: TGTGCCAGCAGCCAAGACAGTGGGGCTAACTATGGCTACACCTTC. Its protein is CASSQDSGANYGYTF.